This T cell receptor (beta chain) stems from a study of blood T cell repertoires in COVID-19. Study details: Donors in the United States, Italy and Spain gave samples during acute or convalescent COVID-19. The cDNA or gDNA used as material had been derived from T cells, B-cell-depleted T cells, or PBMCs.

Per the study methods: Estimated nucleated cell counts came from reference gene primer amplification. Sequencing was performed with immunoSEQ multiplex PCR; in TCRdb, only in-frame clones are kept and a portion is missing. That table gives V, J and clone size, and the DNA gave D and trimming. The sample comprises approximately 75,000 clones, approximately 90% of which are singletons, and less than 8.5% rests with the top ten. From germline, CDR1 is LNHDA and CDR2 SQIVND (reference sequence). V lost 4 bases to trimming and J lost 2 bases, with 8 bases between them. The CDR3 loop spans 13 amino acids. The sequence was collected from a human donor in a cohort sampled during active COVID-19. The chain recombines TRBV19 with TRBJ2-5; a possible D gene is TRBD2 (6 bases). Sequencing was carried out using peripheral blood. The CDR3 DNA reads TGTGCCAGTAGTAGCGGGGCACAAGAGACCCAGTACTTC. It is translated as CASSSGAQETQYF.